This T cell receptor (beta chain) is from a study of blood T cell repertoires in COVID-19. Looking at the study overall: The analysed material was cDNA or gDNA that came from T cells, B-cell-depleted T cells, or PBMCs.

In the original workflow: Estimation of nucleated cell counts relied on the amplification of reference gene primers. Produced via immunoSEQ multiplex PCR; TCRdb's table is partial and in-frame only. The D gene and trimming were derived from the DNA, and the V and J assignments and clone size from that table. The sample comprises around 200,000 clones, about 78% of which are singletons, and 4.5% to 7% rests with the top ten. This CDR3 is built from 14 residues. V trimming: 2 bases; J trimming: 14 bases; junction bases outside the gene matches: 8. Germline loops: CDR1 ENHRY, CDR2 SYGVKD. The TCR was taken from a woman aged 70-85 years with acute or convalescent COVID-19. The sequenced material came from peripheral blood. The chain is built from TRBV10-3 and TRBJ1-4; 10 nucleotides align to TRBD1. The CDR3 bases are TGTGCCATCAGTGAGACCAGGGGACAGGGGTTTCTGTTTTTT. Translated, it gives CAISETRGQGFLFF.